What follows is one TCR beta chain and its context. Its antigen is not known. This sample is part of a study of cytotoxic CD8 clonotypes in ibrutinib-treated CLL. Study-level background: Sequencing produced an average of about 280,000 productive templates and approximately 90,000 productive rearrangements per sample.

Assay: immunoSEQ multiplex PCR; the TCRdb copy retains only in-frame clones and omits some. The sample has 140,000 to 150,000 clones, about 70% seen once. Looked up from germline, CDR1 is SEHNR and CDR2 is FQNEAQ (reference sequence). This CDR3 has 15 residues. The V segment lost 5 bases and the J segment 5 bases; nucleotides outside the gene matches: 5. Overall study results and limits: Clonality went higher at ibrutinib response and then dropped back toward baseline at progression. Contraction or stability on treatment was seen for public clonotypes, which were uncommon.

The TCR originated in a human donor with chronic lymphocytic leukemia. The V gene is TRBV7-9, the J gene TRBJ2-5; 13 bases map to TRBD2. Sequenced here: PBMCs, sampled after 24 months of ibrutinib treatment. CDR3 sequence (DNA): TGTGCCAGCAGCCGGGGGACTAGCGGGACTGAGACCCAGTACTTC. The encoded protein is CASSRGTSGTETQYF.